Sequencing of this TCR beta chain was carried out in a study of cytomegalovirus exposure and HLA in healthy donors. At the level of the study: An early data release held tens of millions of unique TCRs from HLA-typed donors. Whole-study results and caveats: 150 to 200 TCR beta chains were listed as cytomegalovirus-associated. Trimming of TCR beta V- and J-genes showed a link, identified in a later analysis, to a missense DCLRE1C variant.

The PCR contained 60 Vbeta and 13 Jbeta primers. Authors' methods: Among the unique TCR beta chains that a later analysis counted, about 85 million in all, roughly 11 million were shared. Clones were read by immunoSEQ multiplex PCR, and TCRdb kept only the in-frame ones, dropping some. V and J calls and clone size are as listed in that table; D and trimming were resolved from the DNA. This table holds roughly 120,000 clones, roughly four fifths found once. Looked up from germline, CDR1 is SQVTM and CDR2 is ANQGSEA. The CDR3 covers 16 residues. As for this clone: The target antigen is unknown. Its ends do not fully match the called genes, so a read error is possible.

What was sequenced was PBMCs. The origin of this receptor is a woman aged 18-35 years in good health and CMV-seronegative. This sequence joins TRBV29-1 and TRBJ1-6; no reliable D call. The CDR3 loop is CSVEGNRSSYNSPLHF. CDR3 coding DNA: TGCAGCGTGGAAGGGAACCGGAGCTCCTATAATTCACCCCTCCACTTT.